This T cell receptor beta chain stems from a study of shared clonotypes between healthy human individuals. CDR3 length: 13 amino acids. V was cut by 0 bases and J by 3 bases, with 0 bases left in between. Germline assignment: CDR1 MNHNY and CDR2 SVGAGI (reference sequence). TCRdb keeps only in-frame clones here, not all; method: immunoSEQ multiplex PCR. The data show a few million clones, under 97% seen once. The rearrangement uses TRBV6-6 and TRBJ1-6; D unresolved. The receptor comes from a man aged 18 to 29 in good health. The sequencing input was naive CD4+ T cells sorted from blood. Subset indicated: CD45RA+ positively selected. CDR3 amino acids: CASSYSYNSPLHF. The CDR3 DNA follows: TGTGCCAGCAGTTACTCCTATAATTCACCCCTCCACTTT.